What follows are 23 T cell receptor beta chains derived from one specimen sequenced in a study of cytomegalovirus exposure and HLA in healthy donors. The PCR ran on 60 Vbeta and 13 Jbeta primers. Sequencing used immunoSEQ multiplex PCR; TCRdb keeps in-frame clones, though not all of them. The sample holds 50,000 to 65,000 clones, less than 85% seen once. Sequencing input: PBMCs. All receptors derive from a woman aged 25 to 45 in good health and CMV-seronegative.

The chain carries TRBV19 and TRBJ1-5, with D possibly being TRBD1 (6 bases). V was trimmed by 6 bases and J by 5 bases, leaving 17 bases between them. Germline CDR1 LNHDA, CDR2 SQIVND (reference sequence). The CDR3 is made up of 15 amino acids. DNA of the CDR3: TGTGCCAGTAGGACACAGGGAAGGGGCGATCAGCCCCAGCATTTT. Translation gives CASRTQGRGDQPQHF.

This chain links TRBV7-3 with TRBJ2-1; 8 bases map to TRBD2. V shed 5 bases and J 0 bases; nucleotides not matched to a gene: 6. Germline CDR1 reads SGHTA; CDR2 reads FQGTGA. The CDR3 has 16 residues. CDR3 sequence (DNA): TGTGCCAGCAGCCCTAGGACTAGCAACTCCTACAATGAGCAGTTCTTC. Protein product: CASSPRTSNSYNEQFF.

DNA of the CDR3: TGCGCCAGCAGCCAGGCACTAGCGGATTACAATGAGCAGTTCTTC. As protein: CASSQALADYNEQFF. The V and J genes are TRBV4-1 and TRBJ2-1, with 8 positions matching TRBD2. The trim removed 3 bases at V and 4 bases at J, leaving 5 bases unmatched. This CDR3 is 15 amino acids long. Germline loops: CDR1 MGHRA, CDR2 YSYEKL.

The chain employs TRBV29-1 and TRBJ2-1, with D unclear. CDR1 and CDR2 (germline): SQVTM, ANQGSEA. The CDR3 loop spans 15 amino acids. Trimming left V 0 bases short and J 3 bases short, with 12 bases between. CDR3 region: CSVEDRSVYYNEQFF. As DNA, the CDR3 is TGCAGCGTTGAAGATCGCAGCGTCTACTACAATGAGCAGTTCTTC.

On this clone: Other DNA sequences in the sample encode the same CDR3. The rearrangement uses TRBV29-1 and TRBJ1-1; 7 nucleotides line up with TRBD1. The V segment lost 6 bases and the J segment 2 bases; nucleotides outside the gene matches: 12. From germline, CDR1 is SQVTM and CDR2 ANQGSEA. CDR3 length: 15 amino acids. CDR3 DNA sequence: TGCAGCGTGACGGGGCAGGGGGTAGGAAACACTGAAGCTTTCTTT. The encoded protein is CSVTGQGVGNTEAFF.

This clone has just one count. The CDR3 spells CASGFIIGLSGSDEQFF. The CDR3, as DNA: TGTGCTAGTGGTTTCATAATCGGACTAAGCGGGAGTGATGAGCAGTTCTTC. This chain links TRBV12-5 with TRBJ2-1, with 8 bases aligning to TRBD2. Germline V gives CDR1 LGHNT, CDR2 FRNRAP. Unmatched junction bases numbered 15, after V lost 3 bases and J lost 8 bases. The CDR3 spans 17 residues.

With respect to this clone: The junction shows a germline mismatch at one end, possibly a read error. V usage is TRBV4-3 and J usage is TRBJ1-1; no clear D. CDR3 size: 17 residues. CDR1 and CDR2 from the germline V gene are LGHNA and YSLEER. The CDR3 DNA reads TGCGCCAGCAGCCGAACAAGTTACGGACTGTTTAACACTGAAGCCTTCTTT. Its protein is CASSRTSYGLFNTEAFF.

The chain joins TRBV19 to TRBJ2-6; TRBD1 aligns across 9 bases. V dropped 8 bases and J dropped 3; count of bases not matched to a gene: 2. Germline V CDR1 and CDR2: LNHDA, SQIVND (reference sequence). This CDR3 is built from 14 residues. CDR3 loop: CASGTGSGANVLTF. The CDR3, as DNA: TGTGCCAGTGGGACAGGGAGTGGGGCCAACGTCCTGACTTTC. The complete variable domain, with remaining parts taken from reference TRBV19 and TRBJ2-6, reads DGGITQSPKYLFRKEGQNVTLSCEQNLNHDAMYWYRQDPGQGLRLIYYSQIVNDFQKGDIAEGYSVSREKKESFPLTVTSAQKNPTAFYLCASGTGSGANVLTFGAGSRLTVL.

This chain uses TRBV6-6 with TRBJ2-7; D is possibly TRBD1 (6 bases). This CDR3 is built from 13 residues. Looked up from germline, CDR1 is MNHNY and CDR2 is SVGAGI (reference sequence). The V gene lost 11 bases and the J gene lost 1 base, with 15 bases spanning the gap. Here the CDR3 DNA reads TGTGCCGCCTCCCAGGGGTATTCCTACGAGCAGTACGTC. Translation gives CAASQGYSYEQYV.

The rearrangement joins TRBV19 to TRBJ2-5, with a tentative D call TRBD2 (6 bases). Germline V gene lookup returns CDR1 LNHDA and CDR2 SQIVND (reference sequence). The CDR3 runs 15 residues. Trimming shortened V by 4 bases and J by 5 bases, and 17 bases separated the two germline ends. CDR3 nucleotides: TGTGCCAGTAGTACGCCGGGAGCAGGCGGCGAGACCCAGTACTTC. Its protein product is CASSTPGAGGETQYF.

This clone was seen a handful of times. The genes are TRBV5-8 and TRBJ1-1; D is perhaps TRBD1 (5 bases). The CDR3 spans 17 residues. Germline values: CDR1 SGHTS, CDR2 YDEGEE. V was pared by 0 bases and J by 2 bases, with 17 bases between. The CDR3: CASSLGGGRIVNTEAFF. The CDR3, as DNA: TGTGCCAGCAGCTTGGGGGGGGGTCGGATCGTTAACACTGAAGCTTTCTTT.

The CDR3 DNA reads TGTGCCAGCAGCCAAGCCGGACAATTCGGCTACACCTTC. Translating it yields CASSQAGQFGYTF. The J gene is TRBJ1-2, the V gene TRBV5-6, with a possible D match to TRBD1 (5 bases). The germline V gene encodes CDR1 SGHDT and CDR2 YYEEEE. This CDR3 has 13 amino acids. Trimming cost V 4 bases and J 8 bases, with 15 bases left between them.

Here the CDR3 DNA reads TGTGCCGCCTTCTCGCTAGGCGTTCCCTACGAGCAGTACTTC. Its protein product is CAAFSLGVPYEQYF. This sequence joins TRBV6-1 and TRBJ2-7; the D is unclear. The CDR3 is made up of 14 amino acids. The germline V and J ends were trimmed by 11 bases and 2 bases, with 19 bases remaining between them. The germline V gene has CDR1 MNHNS and CDR2 SASEGT.

The chain carries TRBV7-2 and TRBJ2-4, with 9 bases matching TRBD2. V shed 1 base and J 5 bases; nucleotides not matched to a gene: 0. This CDR3 is 14 amino acids long. The germline V gene encodes CDR1 SGHTA and CDR2 FQGNSA. The CDR3 sequence: CASSLGLAENIQYF. CDR3 in DNA: TGTGCCAGCAGCTTAGGACTAGCGGAAAACATTCAGTACTTC.

The gene calls are TRBV9 and TRBJ2-3; D ambiguous. The germline CDR1 and CDR2 sequences are SGDLS and YYNGEE. The CDR3 length is 11 residues. The V and J ends lost 4 bases and 6 bases respectively, with 6 bases between them. The DNA of the CDR3 is TGTGCCAGCAGCATCCAGGATACGCAGTATTTT. It translates to CASSIQDTQYF.

The chain uses TRBV6-5 and TRBJ1-2; TRBD1 might be the D (6 bases). The CDR3 is 15 amino acids. Germline assignment: CDR1 MNHEY and CDR2 SVGAGI. Trimming left V 0 bases short and J 6 bases short, with 14 bases between. DNA for the CDR3: TGTGCCAGCAGTTACTCACGGGGGGCTGAGCATGGCTACACCTTC. Translated: CASSYSRGAEHGYTF.

The CDR3, as DNA: TGTGCCAGCAGCAATGGGCTCTGCACAGGGGACGGCAATCAGCCCCAGCATTTT. It yields the protein CASSNGLCTGDGNQPQHF. The J gene is TRBJ1-5, the V gene TRBV21-1; the table assigns TRBD1, which was not confirmed against the DNA. TRBV21-1 is labeled a pseudogene. CDR3 length equals 18 residues.

This sequence joins TRBV28 and TRBJ2-7; D may be TRBD1 (5 bases). The CDR3 runs 13 residues. Germline CDR1 and CDR2: MDHEN and SYDVKM. Trimming shortened V by 7 bases and J by 0 bases, and 10 bases separated the two germline ends. CDR3 nucleotide sequence: TGTGCCAGCACTTTGACAGTCTCCTACGAGCAGTACTTC. This sequence encodes CASTLTVSYEQYF. Full variable domain (rest looked up from reference TRBV28 and TRBJ2-7): DVKVTQSSRYLVKRTGEKVFLECVQDMDHENMFWYRQDPGLGLRLIYFSYDVKMKEKGDIPEGYSVSREKKERFSLILESASTNQTSMYLCASTLTVSYEQYFGPGTRLTVT.

In this sample, this clone turned up a few times. This sequence joins TRBV30 and TRBJ1-2, with 9 bases identical to TRBD1. CDR3 length: 13 amino acids. Germline loops: CDR1 GTSNPN, CDR2 SVGIG (reference sequence). V trimming: 3 bases; J trimming: 4 bases; junction bases outside the gene matches: 3. The CDR3, as DNA: TGTGCCTGGAGGGTACAGGGGGCCTATGGCTACACCTTC. Protein sequence: CAWRVQGAYGYTF. The full variable domain, its missing parts supplied by reference TRBV30 and TRBJ1-2, is SQTIHQWPATLVQPVGSPLSLECTVEGTSNPNLYWYRQAAGRGLQLLFYSVGIGQISSEVPQNLSASRPQDRQFILSSKKLLLSDSGFYLCAWRVQGAYGYTFGSGTRLTVV.

The V gene is TRBV13, the J gene TRBJ2-5, with TRBD2 as a possible D gene (6 bases). The CDR3 contains 17 residues. The V end lost 5 bases, the J end lost 1 base, and 20 bases lay between the germline ends. Germline CDR1 reads PRHDT; CDR2 reads FYEKMQ (reference sequence). The CDR3 nucleotides are TGTGCCAGCAGCGCGAAGGGACTGGGGGTCCCCCAAGAGACCCAGTACTTC. It codes for CASSAKGLGVPQETQYF.

This clone came up once. This chain connects TRBV28 to TRBJ1-4; weak D call: TRBD1 (5 bases). The V and J ends lost 2 bases and 13 bases respectively, with 8 bases between them. Germline CDR1 is MDHEN and CDR2 is SYDVKM. The CDR3 covers 11 residues. CDR3 amino acids: CASSLRGGLFF. The CDR3 DNA follows: TGTGCCAGCAGTTTACGCGGGGGACTGTTTTTT.

The chain carries TRBV2 and TRBJ2-3; 8 bases agree with TRBD2. Germline lookup yields CDR1 SNHLY and CDR2 FYNNEI. The CDR3 has 16 amino acids. The V gene end was trimmed by 2 bases and the J gene end by 4 bases; junction bases not matched to a gene: 8. The CDR3 spells CASSELLGRAADTQYF. The CDR3 DNA reads TGTGCCAGCAGTGAACTTCTCGGGAGGGCCGCAGATACGCAGTATTTT. The variable domain in full, with the rest retrieved from reference TRBV2 and TRBJ2-3, is EPEVTQTPSHQVTQMGQEVILRCVPISNHLYFYWYRQILGQKVEFLVSFYNNEISEKSEIFDDQFSVERPDGSNFTLKIRSTKLEDSAMYFCASSELLGRAADTQYFGPGTRLTVL.

This clone has only a few counts. The chain links TRBV6-5 to TRBJ1-2; 7 bases line up with TRBD1. The CDR3 is 14 amino acids. V trimming: 4 bases; J trimming: 3 bases; junction bases outside the gene matches: 5. Germline V gene lookup returns CDR1 MNHEY and CDR2 SVGAGI. CDR3: CASSFTGTDYGYTF. The CDR3 region has the DNA TGTGCCAGCAGTTTTACCGGGACAGACTATGGCTACACCTTC.